The rows below give T cell receptor beta chains drawn from one sample of a study of Graves' ophthalmopathy and Graves' hyperthyroidism. TCRdb itself ran the multiplex PCR reads through MiXCR, one entry per CDR3 protein. The sample carries roughly 480,000 distinct CDR3 sequences, 14% recorded once. The specimen sequenced was blood. These receptors were taken from a woman under 40 with Graves' ophthalmopathy. CDR3s include the opening cysteine and the closing phenylalanine or tryptophan. A D gene is named only where the DNA matches it firmly. Expanded clones are given a class, and other clones once, few, many or no size at all.

V gene	D gene	CDR3 length	J gene	clone size	CDR3 DNA	CDR3 protein
TRBV10-2	.	13	TRBJ1-6	many	TGCGCCAGCAGACAGGACAGAAATTCACCCCTCCACTTT	CASRQDRNSPLHF
TRBV12-3/TRBV12-4	.	15	TRBJ2-4	many	.	CASSFLAGAKNIKYF
TRBV19	.	16	TRBJ1-2	many	TGTGCCAGTAGTACTCAGAAGAGTGGCCCTAACTATGGCTACACCTTC	CASSTQKSGPNYGYTF
TRBV2	.	14	TRBJ1-5	many	TGTGCCAGCAGCGACAGCCCAGGCAATCAGCCCCAGCATTTT	CASSDSPGNQPQHF
TRBV10-3	.	17	TRBJ1-1	.	TGTGCCACATCCCCGCGGAGGACAGCGGTATGGAACACTGATGCTTTCTTT	CATSPRRTAVWNTDAFF
TRBV27	.	10	TRBJ1-6	many	TGTGCCAGCAGTACCCCTGGGGTCCTTTTT	CASSTPGVLF
TRBV6-4	TRBD1	17	TRBJ2-7	many	TGTGCCAGCAGGACCCGGACAGGGGCAGGGAGGGAGTACGAGCAGTACTTC	CASRTRTGAGREYEQYF
TRBV6-4	TRBD1	13	TRBJ1-2	many	TGTGCCAGCAGTGAGACAGGGGCGGCTGGCTACACCTTC	CASSETGAAGYTF
TRBV30	TRBD1	13	TRBJ1-2	few	TGTGCCTGGAGTGCGGACAGGTCGTATGGCTACACCTTC	CAWSADRSYGYTF
TRBV4-1	.	16	TRBJ2-7	many	TGCGCCAGCAGCCCCGGAGTCGGCACGCTCTTCTACGAGCAGTACTTC	CASSPGVGTLFYEQYF
TRBV5-1	.	16	TRBJ1-1	many	TGCGCCAGCAGCCGGGACCCCCCTAACTCAAACACTGAAGCTTTCTTT	CASSRDPPNSNTEAFF
TRBV11-2	TRBD1	13	TRBJ2-7	.	TGTGCCAGCAGCCCCACCAGGGGGAGCGAGCAGTACTTC	CASSPTRGSEQYF
TRBV5-1	.	14	TRBJ1-6	few	TGCGCCAGCAGCTTGGACAGCTATAATCCACCCCTCCACTTT	CASSLDSYNPPLHF
TRBV9	.	14	TRBJ2-5	.	TGTGCCAGCAGCGTAGGTCAGCCCGGGGAGACCCAGTACTTC	CASSVGQPGETQYF
TRBV6-2/TRBV6-3	.	12	TRBJ1-1	many	TGTGCCAGCAGTTACTTGGGCAGGGGAGCTTTCTTT	CASSYLGRGAFF
TRBV20-1	.	15	TRBJ2-7	many	TGCAGTGCTAGAACCCTGTGGGACGGCCCTAACGAGCAGTACTTC	CSARTLWDGPNEQYF
TRBV30	.	15	TRBJ2-5	many	TGTGCCTGGAACAAAGGGGGGCTCTCGACAGGGACCCAGTACTTC	CAWNKGGLSTGTQYF
TRBV7-2	.	14	TRBJ2-2	many	TGTGCCAGCAGCTTACCCTCCAGGAACGGGGAGCTGTTTTTT	CASSLPSRNGELFF
TRBV18	TRBD1	15	TRBJ1-5	few	TGTGCCAGCTCAACCGACAGGGCGATCAATCAGCCCCAGCATTTT	CASSTDRAINQPQHF
TRBV6-1	.	12	TRBJ2-3	many	TGTGCCAGCAGTGAGGGCACAGATACGCAGTATTTT	CASSEGTDTQYF